This T cell receptor (beta chain) appears in the sequencing data of a study of blood T cells in healthy people across ages (dated by TCRdb to about 2015). Background on the whole study: In model experiments, template switching captured roughly one uniquely barcoded TCR beta cDNA molecule for every two T cells. To track age-related changes in TCR beta repertoire diversity, the study relied on deep sequencing normalized with unique cDNA molecular identifiers. Donors were grouped into four age groups: young (average approximately 15 years), middle-aged (around 39), aged (approximately 67) and long-lived (approximately 81). To avoid experimental bias, donors of different ages were distributed randomly across sequencing lanes. The study analyzed two additional independent replicas of 1 million unique cDNA reads from the same blood draw for two donors, one aged 18 to 30 and one aged 80 or older. What the authors observed across the whole study: As age increased, observed TCR beta diversity per million T cells dropped in a roughly linear way, and a significant reduction was already evident by age 40. The long-lived group showed more naive CD4+ T cells, fewer expanded clones and increased TCR diversity than the aged group, suggesting age selection. Since profiling was done on bulk unsorted PBMCs, naive and antigen-experienced compartments could not be conclusively compared. Estimates of total diversity from one million sequenced T cells were regarded as lower bounds and underestimates. Donor CMV infection status was unknown, potentially confounding age-related changes in expanded clonotypes. There was a strong correlation between observed TCR beta diversity and the percentage of naive T cells measured by flow cytometry.

The protocol used for the library was 5' RACE. Data came from an Illumina HiSeq 2500. A second PCR of roughly 6 to 12 cycles was run with a J-beta primer mix and a sample-barcoded 5' primer. A unique molecular identifier was introduced onto each TCR beta cDNA molecule by a template-switch 5' adaptor carrying 12 random nucleotides. Each sample yielded at least 3 million CDR3-containing paired-end reads. First-strand cDNA synthesis was performed from all RNA using the Mint cDNA synthesis kit, with priming by a TRBC-specific oligonucleotide. Following uracil-DNA glycosylase treatment, all cDNA underwent a first 18-cycle PCR with the universal primers M1SS and BC2_uni_R. The paper's processing steps were these. Normalization of each sample was performed by random selection of 1 million high-quality reads, each carrying a distinct molecular identifier. Instead of being binned into consensus sequences, reads that shared molecular identifiers were thrown out. CDR3 identification, clonotype clustering and error correction used MiTCR with a Q25 quality threshold and the strictest error-elimination algorithm. A nonparametric unseen species model with Euler transformation was used to estimate a lower bound on total TCR beta diversity. TCRdb passed the public sequencing reads through fastp at Q25 and MiXCR, retaining productive beta sequences. One record per CDR3 amino acid sequence lists the most common genes and DNA. Here the V and J calls rest on TCRdb's processing, not on the authors' analysis. In this sample the table shows around 1.1 million distinct CDR3 sequences, more than 30% of which occur a single time. Less than 15% of the sample is in the top ten clones.

Concerning this clonotype itself: Its cognate antigen has yet to be identified. Base qualities are not provided; no much larger clone lies one nucleotide away.

Systemically healthy Caucasian individuals from Russia, 35 to 50 in total and aged 6 to 90 years, were included as donors. Roughly 10 milliliters of peripheral blood were drawn from each donor into EDTA-treated Vacutainer tubes. PBMCs were isolated by Ficoll-Paque density-gradient centrifugation, with at least 6 million obtained per sample. Trizol reagent was used to extract total RNA from the PBMCs, yielding at least 5.5 micrograms per sample. For every donor, flow cytometry on a PBMC aliquot measured the percentage of naive CD45RAhigh/CD27high T cells. This clonotype was sampled from a man between 18 and 29 years old in good health. Sequenced material: blood.

The DNA is as follows: TGCGCCAGCAGCCAAGATCCGGTGGGAAATCAGCCCCAGCATTTT. It is translated as CASSQDPVGNQPQHF. Recombination connected TRBV4-1 to TRBJ1-5, with the D segment identity uncertain. The CDR3 spans 15 residues, from the cysteine through the phenylalanine. Solely the CDR3 DNA is kept, with 45 bases framed from the first base. The germline V gene specifies MGHRA as CDR1 and YSYEKL as CDR2. The trim is 0 bases for V and 4 bases for J, with a gap of 10 bases between the germline ends.